This T cell receptor beta chain was profiled in a study of blood T cell repertoires in COVID-19. The table came from immunoSEQ multiplex PCR; TCRdb's copy has only in-frame clones and leaves some out. The table shows around 190,000 clones, with approximately 80% occurring only once. This CDR3 comprises 14 residues. With V trimmed by 2 bases and J by 4 bases, 5 bases remained unmatched. Germline CDR1 is SGHNT and CDR2 is YYREEE (reference sequence). This TCR came from a human donor in a cohort sampled during active COVID-19. The sequenced material came from peripheral blood. This chain joins TRBV5-4 and TRBJ2-7; TRBD1 matches 8 bases. The CDR3 loop reads CASSFDRGRYEQYF. The CDR3 coding sequence is TGTGCCAGCAGCTTTGACAGGGGACGATACGAGCAGTACTTC.